The rows below give T cell receptor beta chains drawn from one sample of a study of CD8 T cell repertoires and HIV-1 epitope variants. Their antigen targets remain unknown. Assay: immunoSEQ multiplex PCR; the TCRdb copy retains only in-frame clones and omits some. The data contain thousands of clones, roughly 65% of them singletons. The sample consisted of cultured CD8+ T cells derived from PBMCs. These receptors were obtained from a male donor with HIV. Each CDR3 is given with its conserved first and last residue. Fields, in order: CDR3 length, D gene, V gene, clone size, J gene, CDR3 protein, CDR3 DNA. D genes are given only for firm matches. Clone size appears in some rows only: once, few, many, or a class for an expanded clone.

>16|NA|TRBV4-3|NA|TRBJ1-6
CASSQSGRGAGSPLHF
TGCGCCAGCAGCCAATCGGGGAGGGGGGCCGGTTCACCCCTCCACTTT
>14|NA|TRBV6-6|once|TRBJ2-7
CASSPGPTGNEQYF
TGTGCCAGCAGTCCGGGACCCACCGGGAACGAGCAGTACTTC
>17|NA|TRBV6-4|NA|TRBJ1-2
CASSDSTPGLGVYGYTF
TGTGCCAGCAGTGACTCGACCCCGGGACTGGGGGTCTATGGCTACACCTTC
>14|NA|TRBV7-2|NA|TRBJ2-7
CASSLVRQTYEQYF
TGTGCCAGCAGCTTAGTCCGCCAGACCTACGAGCAGTACTTC
>15|NA|TRBV5-1|NA|TRBJ1-2
CASSSQDRLILGYTF
TGCGCCAGCAGCTCACAAGACAGGCTAATTCTTGGCTACACCTTC
>11|NA|TRBV28|NA|TRBJ1-1
CATQFNTEAFF
TGTGCCACCCAGTTTAACACTGAAGCTTTCTTT
>14|NA|TRBV7-9|few|TRBJ2-2
CASSWTPSTGELFF
TGTGCCAGCAGCTGGACTCCGAGCACCGGGGAGCTGTTTTTT
>16|TRBD1|TRBV7-2|NA|TRBJ1-6
CASSSHQWTGVPPLHF
TGTGCCAGCAGCTCCCATCAATGGACAGGGGTGCCACCCCTCCACTTT
>15|TRBD2|TRBV29-1|NA|TRBJ2-3
CSVKPPGLATDTQYF
TGCAGCGTTAAGCCCCCGGGACTAGCAACAGATACGCAGTATTTT
>12|NA|TRBV13|NA|TRBJ2-2
CASAGPTGELFF
TGTGCCAGCGCAGGGCCCACCGGGGAGCTGTTTTTT
>20|NA|TRBV5-1|NA|TRBJ2-2
CASSFLQVFREPGLAGELFF
TGCGCCAGCAGCTTCCTTCAGGTTTTCAGGGAACCAGGACTTGCCGGGGAGCTGTTTTTT
>14|NA|TRBV28|NA|TRBJ2-7
CASSSPRQNYEQYF
TGTGCCAGCAGTTCACCCCGCCAGAACTACGAGCAGTACTTC
>15|NA|TRBV10-3|NA|TRBJ1-1
CAISDKPKGNTEAFF
TGTGCCATCAGTGATAAACCGAAGGGGAACACTGAAGCTTTCTTT